The T cell receptor (beta chain) described here comes from a study of blood T cell repertoires in COVID-19. Study background: Acute-phase and convalescent COVID-19 samples originated in the United States, Italy and Spain.

Repertoires were generated with immunoSEQ multiplex PCR, while TCRdb's copy carries only in-frame clones and drops some. The table includes fewer than 90,000 clones, 87% detected once. Trimming stripped 6 bases from V and 7 bases from J, with 19 bases between. The CDR3 consists of 15 residues. Germline loops: CDR1 SNHLY, CDR2 FYNNEI. Sequencing was done on a sample of peripheral blood. The TCR comes from a male donor with acute or convalescent COVID-19. The rearrangement joins TRBV2 to TRBJ2-1, with D possibly being TRBD1 (7 bases). The CDR3 sequence is CASRLRRGVGNEQFF. CDR3 bases: TGTGCCAGCAGATTACGCAGGGGGGTTGGAAATGAGCAGTTCTTC.